The 8 T cell receptor beta chains in this list originate from one sample, sequenced in a study of T cell responses to AZD1222 COVID-19 vaccine. Assay: immunoSEQ multiplex PCR; the TCRdb copy retains only in-frame clones and omits some. There are about 100,000 clones in the sample; about 85% occur only once, and around 4.4% lies in the top ten. The sequencing used peripheral blood, collected on day 0 of AZD1222 vaccination. The receptor source for this set is an adult in good health.

The chain links TRBV18 to TRBJ2-3, with 9 bases that match TRBD1. The CDR3 contains 16 residues. J lost 2 bases, V lost 3 bases, and 6 bases had no gene match. Germline V CDR1 and CDR2: KGHSH, LQKENI. CDR3 nucleotides: TGTGCCAGCTCACCTCCCGGGACAGGGACCACAGATACGCAGTATTTT. Translating it yields CASSPPGTGTTDTQYF. Using reference TRBV18 and TRBJ2-3 for the parts outside the CDR3, the full variable domain is NAGVMQNPRHLVRRRGQEARLRCSPMKGHSHVYWYRQLPEEGLKFMVYLQKENIIDESGMPKERFSAEFPKEGPSILRIQQVVRGDSAAYFCASSPPGTGTTDTQYFGPGTRLTVL.

CDR3 bases: TGTGCCAGCAGCCGCCGCCATCAGGCGAATGAAAAACTGTTTTTT. Translated, it gives CASSRRHQANEKLFF. V and J are TRBV9 and TRBJ1-4, with D uncertain. This CDR3 region has 15 residues. Trimming stripped 4 bases from V and 5 bases from J, with 15 bases between. Germline CDR1 is SGDLS and CDR2 is YYNGEE.

The chain has TRBV4-3 and TRBJ1-4; 9 bases map to TRBD1. Germline loops: CDR1 LGHNA, CDR2 YSLEER. Germline trimming cut 2 bases from V and 7 bases from J; bases unmatched to any gene: 5. The CDR3 runs 15 residues. The CDR3 region has the DNA TGCGCCAGCAGCCAACCGGGACAGGGCGGTGAAAAACTGTTTTTT. Protein product: CASSQPGQGGEKLFF.

V is TRBV5-4 and J is TRBJ2-5; D possibly corresponds to TRBD2 (6 bases). In germline, CDR1 is SGHNT, CDR2 YYREEE (reference sequence). The CDR3 totals 15 residues. V dropped 4 bases and J dropped 5 bases, with 18 bases sitting between them. The CDR3 loop is CASSGGTSGQETQYF. CDR3 DNA: TGTGCCAGCAGCGGGGGGACCTCTGGTCAGGAGACCCAGTACTTC.

V gene TRBV6-4 combines with J gene TRBJ1-1; D gene unclear. CDR1 is MRHNA, CDR2 SNTAGT, per germline. V lost 5 bases and J lost 0, with 7 bases in between. CDR3 length: 13 amino acids. CDR3 residues: CASSPQLNTEAFF. CDR3 DNA: TGTGCCAGCAGTCCACAGTTGAACACTGAAGCTTTCTTT.

The chain employs TRBV3-1 (or the pseudogene TRBV3-2) and TRBJ1-1; D perhaps matches TRBD1 (6 bases). Between the trimmed V and J ends, which lost 1 base and 10 bases, there was a span of 16 bases. Germline V CDR1 and CDR2: LGHDT, YNNKEL (reference sequence). This CDR3 is 14 amino acids long. Here the CDR3 reads CASSQGEIRGSAFF. DNA of the CDR3: TGTGCCAGCAGCCAAGGGGAAATCAGGGGTTCAGCTTTCTTT.

This clone was recorded once. One junction end disagrees with the germline gene, perhaps due to a read error. V and J are TRBV3-1 (or the pseudogene TRBV3-2) and TRBJ2-1; 9 nucleotides agree with TRBD2. Per the germline V gene, CDR1 is LGHDT and CDR2 is YNNKEL (reference sequence). CDR3 length equals 14 residues. The CDR3 reads CASSQESERGVRVF. The DNA of the CDR3 is TGTGCCAGCAGCCAAGAAAGCGAGCGGGGGGTTAGGGTCTTC.

V is TRBV5-1 and J is TRBJ2-7; 9 nucleotides agree with TRBD1. V lost 0 bases to trimming and J lost 5 bases; unmatched junction nucleotides: 9. The germline CDR1 and CDR2 sequences are SGHRS and YFSETQ. CDR3 length: 16 amino acids. CDR3 sequence reads: CASSLDFRDRDHEQYF. In nucleotides, the CDR3 is TGCGCCAGCAGCTTGGATTTTCGGGACAGGGACCACGAGCAGTACTTC.